These T cell receptor beta chains were read from a single sample in a study of CD8+CD57+ T cells in acquired aplastic anemia. TCRdb re-analysed the reads in MiXCR, keeping a single row per CDR3 protein. In the table there are about 200,000 distinct CDR3 sequences, about half of which are singletons. Material: sorted CD4+, CD8+, or CD8+CD57+ T cells (not recorded which) from PBMCs. Source of these receptors: a human donor with aplastic anemia. CDR3s include the opening cysteine and the closing phenylalanine or tryptophan. Fields, in order: D gene, J gene, V gene, clone size, CDR3 DNA, CDR3 protein. D genes are given only for firm matches. Size is stated for part of the rows, as once, few or many counts, or as a class when the clone is expanded.

>TRBD1|TRBJ2-3|TRBV7-9|many
TGTGCCAGCAGGATGGGACAGATCACAGATACGCAGTATTTT
CASRMGQITDTQYF
>TRBD2|TRBJ2-1|TRBV6-1|few
TGTGCCATCCCCCGGGGGGGCGTTGGGAATGAGCAGTTCTTC
CAIPRGGVGNEQFF
>-|TRBJ2-7|TRBV7-9|-
TGTGCCAGCGGCTTCTACGAGCAGTACTTC
CASGFYEQYF
>-|TRBJ2-2|TRBV6-5|many
TGTGCCAGCAGGCCCCTGGGACTCCTCACCGGGGAGCTGTTTTTT
CASRPLGLLTGELFF
>-|TRBJ1-2|TRBV5-1|-
-
CASSLRGGPPTSSTSGRGYTF
>-|TRBJ1-1|TRBV5-6|many
TGTGCCAGCAGCCTGACGGGTAACACTGAAGCTTTCTTT
CASSLTGNTEAFF
>-|TRBJ1-5|TRBV5-1|-
TGCGCCAGCAGCGAACCGGGGGGGGGCATGCATTTT
CASSEPGGGMHF
>-|TRBJ1-2|TRBV7-2|many
TGTGCCAGCAGCTTAGGGACCGATGCTTATGGCTACACCTTC
CASSLGTDAYGYTF
>TRBD1|TRBJ2-5|TRBV19|-
TGTGCCAGTAGTACCCCGACAGGGCTTGGGGAGACCCAGTACTTC
CASSTPTGLGETQYF
>TRBD1|TRBJ2-7|TRBV12-3/TRBV12-4|-
TGTGCCAGCAGTAGGACAGGGGGGGACTACGAGCAGTACTTC
CASSRTGGDYEQYF